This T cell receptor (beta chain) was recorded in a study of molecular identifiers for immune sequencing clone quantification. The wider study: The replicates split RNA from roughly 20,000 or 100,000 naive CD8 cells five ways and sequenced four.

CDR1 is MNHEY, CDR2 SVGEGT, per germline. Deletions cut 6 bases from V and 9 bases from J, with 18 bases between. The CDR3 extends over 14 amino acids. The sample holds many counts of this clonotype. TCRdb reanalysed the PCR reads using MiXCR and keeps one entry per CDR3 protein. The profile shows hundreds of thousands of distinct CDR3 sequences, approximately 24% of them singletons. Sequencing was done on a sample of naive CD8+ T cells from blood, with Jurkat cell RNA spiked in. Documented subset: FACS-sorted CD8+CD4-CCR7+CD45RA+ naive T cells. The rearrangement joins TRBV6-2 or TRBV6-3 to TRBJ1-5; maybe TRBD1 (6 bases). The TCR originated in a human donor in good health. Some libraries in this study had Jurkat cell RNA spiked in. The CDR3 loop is CASSETLTGRPQHF. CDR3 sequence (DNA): TGTGCCAGCAGCGAGACCCTTACAGGGAGGCCCCAGCATTTT.